This TCR beta chain originates from a study of shared clonotypes between healthy human individuals. CDR1 SGHDN and CDR2 FVKESK come from the germline V gene. Trimming took off 1 base at V and 8 bases at J, with 20 bases between the two ends. The CDR3 sequence is 16 residues long. The table came from immunoSEQ multiplex PCR; TCRdb's copy has only in-frame clones and leaves some out. The sample carries 2 million to 2.5 million clones, under 95% recorded once. The sequence was collected from a man between 18 and 35 years old in good health. Some clones in this sample may be carry-over from other donors' samples. Sequences were obtained from naive CD4+ T cells from PBMCs. The subset was: CD45RA+ positively selected. The rearrangement uses TRBV14 and TRBJ1-2; no definite D call. CDR3 region: CASSQGSFQIPIGYTF. CDR3 nucleotide sequence: TGTGCCAGCAGCCAAGGTTCATTCCAAATTCCGATCGGCTACACCTTC.